Below, 25 T cell receptor beta chains from the same sample are listed, as sequenced in a study of response to subunit inactivated influenza vaccine. TCRdb re-called the RT-PCR reads with MiXCR, one entry per CDR3 protein. The repertoire holds 650,000 to 800,000 distinct CDR3 sequences, with approximately 14% as singletons. The specimen comprised PBMCs from blood, sampled 14 days before vaccination. These receptors came from a man between 50 and 59 years old who received an inactivated influenza vaccine.

This clonotype was counted ten times or more. This chain uses TRBV5-1 with TRBJ1-2; D gene uncertain. CDR3 length equals 11 residues. The germline V and J ends were trimmed by 4 bases and 7 bases, with 8 bases remaining between them. The V gene's germline CDR1 is SGHRS and CDR2 YFSETQ. The CDR3 reads CASSEGFGYTF. In DNA, the CDR3 is TGCGCCAGCAGCGAGGGATTTGGCTACACCTTC.

V is TRBV12-3 or TRBV12-4 and J is TRBJ1-5; TRBD1 is a possible D gene (5 bases). V was clipped by 4 bases and J by 3 bases, with 10 bases between them. The CDR3 extends over 14 amino acids. CDR3 residues: CASSSRQFNQPQHF. The CDR3 DNA is TGTGCCAGCAGTTCACGACAGTTCAATCAGCCCCAGCATTTT.

This clonotype showed up just a few times. The V call is TRBV20-1, the J call TRBJ1-1; no definite D call. Germline CDR1 reads DFQATT; CDR2 reads SNEGSKA (reference sequence). The CDR3 totals 11 residues. Trimming stripped 3 bases from V and 7 bases from J, with 9 bases between. CDR3 nucleotide sequence: TGCAGTGCTAGTCGGGCCTTTGAAGCTTTCTTT. Protein product: CSASRAFEAFF.

This clonotype turned up a few times. This chain uses TRBV5-4 with TRBJ2-7; D is perhaps TRBD1 (9 bases). V shed 4 bases and J shed 4 bases, with 24 bases lying between them. The CDR3 length is 17 residues. CDR1 and CDR2 (germline): SGHNT, YYREEE (reference sequence). The CDR3 protein is CASSRGGLTGGAYEQYF. CDR3 in DNA: TGTGCCAGCAGCCGGGGGGGTTTAACAGGGGGCGCTTACGAGCAGTACTTC.

This clonotype has just a few counts. The rearrangement joins TRBV18 to TRBJ1-1; no clear D. The germline V gene encodes CDR1 KGHSH and CDR2 LQKENI. The V end was cut by 3 bases, the J end by 1 base, with 9 bases between. This CDR3 region has 14 residues. CDR3 nucleotides: TGTGCCAGCTCACCGACCACAGCGAACACTGAAGCTTTCTTT. Translated, it gives CASSPTTANTEAFF.

The chain recombines TRBV6-2 or TRBV6-3 with TRBJ2-7; TRBD2 might be the D (6 bases). The CDR3 spans 14 residues. The germline V gene has CDR1 MNHEY and CDR2 SVGEGT. Trimming pared 4 bases from V and 3 bases from J, leaving 13 bases between. The CDR3 sequence is CASSLGLLNYEQYF. The CDR3, as DNA: TGTGCCAGCAGTTTGGGACTGCTAAACTACGAGCAGTACTTC.

This clonotype has more than one count but fewer than ten. The CDR3 bases are TGTGCCAGCAGTACGGGACAGGGCGTCAATCAGCCCCAGCATTTT. It yields the protein CASSTGQGVNQPQHF. V usage is TRBV6-1 and J usage is TRBJ1-5; 9 bases match TRBD1. J lost 3 bases, V lost 5 bases, and 5 bases had no gene match. The CDR3 totals 15 residues. Germline V gene sequence: CDR1 MNHNS, CDR2 SASEGT.

In its sample, this clonotype was seen a few times. The chain uses TRBV27 and TRBJ2-7, with a tentative D call TRBD1 (5 bases). The CDR3 is made up of 15 amino acids. Looked up from germline, CDR1 is MNHEY and CDR2 is SMNVEV (reference sequence). V lost 4 bases and J lost 0, with 13 bases in between. The CDR3 DNA follows: TGTGCCAGCAGTTCCCTGTCAGGGATCTCCTACGAGCAGTACTTC. This gives the protein CASSSLSGISYEQYF.

The chain links TRBV6-5 to TRBJ2-7; D is perhaps TRBD2 (5 bases). The V end lost 2 bases, the J end lost 6 bases, and 11 bases lay between the germline ends. The germline V gene encodes CDR1 MNHEY and CDR2 SVGAGI. The CDR3 is 13 amino acids. The CDR3 spells CASSYGTGIEQYF. The CDR3 DNA sequence: TGTGCCAGCAGTTACGGAACCGGGATCGAGCAGTACTTC.

This rearrangement joins TRBV7-2 to TRBJ2-7, with 9 bases fitting TRBD2. V lost 5 bases and J lost 3; bases outside the gene matches: 11. This CDR3 contains 16 residues. CDR1 SGHTA and CDR2 FQGNSA come from the germline V gene. DNA of the CDR3: TGTGCCAGCAGCGAGGTAGCGGGAGTCCCGGGCTACGAGCAGTACTTC. Amino acids: CASSEVAGVPGYEQYF.

The chain uses TRBV7-2 and TRBJ2-3; no clear D gene. V lost 3 bases to trimming and J lost 3 bases, with 19 bases between them. The CDR3 is 17 residues long. Germline assignment: CDR1 SGHTA and CDR2 FQGNSA. The CDR3 sequence: CASSLYGPLNITDTQYF. In DNA form, the CDR3 reads TGTGCCAGCAGCTTGTATGGACCTTTGAATATAACAGATACGCAGTATTTT.

J is TRBJ1-2 and V is TRBV7-2, with 7 bases that match TRBD1. The CDR3 contains 17 residues. From germline, CDR1 is SGHTA and CDR2 FQGNSA. The V gene end was trimmed by 3 bases and the J gene end by 0 bases; junction bases not matched to a gene: 10. This chain's CDR3 is CASSFYLGQTTNYGYTF. As DNA, the CDR3 is TGTGCCAGCAGCTTTTATTTGGGACAGACAACTAACTATGGCTACACCTTC.

At least ten counts were recorded for this clonotype. This chain joins TRBV29-1 and TRBJ1-1; 7 bases match TRBD1. This CDR3 is 14 amino acids long. After removal of 4 bases from V and 1 base from J, the junction contained 6 bases not matched to a gene. Germline V gene sequence: CDR1 SQVTM, CDR2 ANQGSEA. This CDR3 is CSVVPWTGNTEAFF. CDR3 coding DNA: TGCAGCGTTGTACCGTGGACAGGGAACACTGAAGCTTTCTTT.

This clonotype has a count of ten or more. The chain uses TRBV12-3 or TRBV12-4 and TRBJ2-3; D might be TRBD1 or TRBD2, each matching 5 bases. Trimming took off 6 bases at V and 4 bases at J, with 14 bases between the two ends. The CDR3 has 14 residues. CDR3 bases: TGTGCCAGCAGCCGACGGGGCCCGCCAGATACGCAGTATTTT. Translated: CASSRRGPPDTQYF.

The rearrangement uses TRBV6-1 and TRBJ2-2; TRBD2 agrees at 9 bases. This CDR3 has 16 residues. Germline V gene data show CDR1 as MNHNS and CDR2 as SASEGT. The CDR3 nucleotides read TGTGCTGCAGCAGGTTTTAGGACTAGCGTCACCGGGGAGCTGTTTTTT. Protein product: CAAAGFRTSVTGELFF.

This chain uses TRBV4-1 with TRBJ2-2; 9 bases map to TRBD2. The germline gives CDR1 MGHRA, CDR2 YSYEKL. There are 18 residues in the CDR3. The trim removed 5 bases at V and 1 base at J, leaving 11 bases unmatched. The CDR3 nucleotides read TGCGCCAGCAGCTCACCACGTAGCGGGGGAGAGAACACCGGGGAGCTGTTTTTT. The encoded protein is CASSSPRSGGENTGELFF.

The chain joins TRBV4-1 to TRBJ2-1, with 7 bases lining up with TRBD2. The germline V gene has CDR1 MGHRA and CDR2 YSYEKL. The CDR3 consists of 16 residues. With V trimmed by 0 bases and J by 3 bases, 5 bases remained unmatched. The CDR3 sequence is CASSQDSSGFYNEQFF. The DNA of the CDR3 is TGCGCCAGCAGCCAAGATTCTAGCGGATTCTACAATGAGCAGTTCTTC.

This clonotype occurred a few times. The chain links TRBV28 to TRBJ1-2, with 11 nucleotides matching TRBD1. CDR3 length: 18 residues. Looked up from germline, CDR1 is MDHEN and CDR2 is SYDVKM. With V trimmed by 0 bases and J by 2 bases, 8 bases remained unmatched. CDR3 protein: CASSLWWTGGELNYGYTF. The CDR3 DNA reads as TGTGCCAGCAGTTTATGGTGGACAGGGGGCGAGTTGAACTATGGCTACACCTTC.

In its sample, this clonotype was seen many times. The chain is built from TRBV28 and TRBJ1-5; a weak D match, TRBD1 (5 bases). The CDR3 runs 13 residues. CDR1 is MDHEN and CDR2 is SYDVKM in the germline V gene. The V and J ends lost 11 bases and 1 base respectively, with 12 bases between them. CDR3 DNA sequence: TGTGCCGGCAATTGGGACAGCAATCAGCCCCAGCATTTT. Translated: CAGNWDSNQPQHF.

Comments on this clonotype: Sequence at one end of the junction differs from germline and may be a read error. The V call is TRBV2, the J call TRBJ2-3; the match to TRBD2 covers 8 bases. This CDR3 spans 18 amino acids. Germline V lookup: CDR1 SNHLY, CDR2 FYNNEI. As DNA, the CDR3 is TGTGCCCGCAGTTTGGTGTCCCCCTTAGCGGGATGGGCAGATACGCAGTATTTT. This encodes CARSLVSPLAGWADTQYF.

V and J are TRBV6-1 and TRBJ2-5; 8 bases are a match to TRBD2. Trimming removed 7 bases from V and 5 bases from J; junction bases left unmatched: 9. Germline V gene data show CDR1 as MNHNS and CDR2 as SASEGT. This CDR3 has 14 amino acids. CDR3: CASNQRESGETQYF. The CDR3 DNA is TGTGCCAGCAACCAGCGGGAGTCGGGGGAGACCCAGTACTTC.

V and J are TRBV4-1 and TRBJ2-5; 11 positions match TRBD2. V lost 0 bases to trimming and J lost 3 bases; unmatched junction nucleotides: 6. This CDR3 spans 17 amino acids. Germline CDR1 reads MGHRA; CDR2 reads YSYEKL. The CDR3 spells CASSQDLAGGPEETQYF. CDR3 in DNA: TGCGCCAGCAGCCAAGATCTAGCGGGAGGCCCCGAAGAGACCCAGTACTTC.

This clonotype was seen many times. This sequence joins TRBV7-8 and TRBJ2-1, with D uncertain. The length of the CDR3 is 13 residues. The germline V gene encodes CDR1 SGHVS and CDR2 FQNEAQ. V was shortened by 4 bases and J by 9 bases, with 13 bases between the two germline ends. The CDR3 nucleotides are TGTGCCAGCAGCTCAATAGAGAGAGGTGAGCAGTTCTTC. Translating gives CASSSIERGEQFF.

The V gene is TRBV28, the J gene TRBJ2-3; 11 nucleotides agree with TRBD2. The junction had 16 bases not matched to a gene; V was cut back by 8 bases and J by 6 bases. The CDR3 runs to 17 residues. CDR1 and CDR2 from the germline V gene are MDHEN and SYDVKM. CDR3 DNA: TGTGCCAGCTCAAGTTCGACTAGCGGGGCCCAGGTGGATACGCAGTATTTT. Translation: CASSSSTSGAQVDTQYF.

This clonotype was observed a handful of times. The CDR3 region is CSARYTLSGSSGANVLTF. DNA of the CDR3: TGCAGTGCTAGATATACTCTGTCGGGGAGCTCTGGGGCCAACGTCCTGACTTTC. The chain combines TRBV20-1 with TRBJ2-6, with D maybe TRBD2 (5 bases). This CDR3 region has 18 residues. Germline CDR1 reads DFQATT; CDR2 reads SNEGSKA (reference sequence). V was pared by 2 bases and J by 0 bases, with 17 bases between.